These 2 T cell receptor beta chains came from one sample sequenced in a study of T cell responses to AZD1222 COVID-19 vaccine. Generated by immunoSEQ multiplex PCR, the TCRdb table keeps only in-frame clones and is missing some. The sample holds approximately 270,000 clones; 90% to 95% are singletons and the top ten take roughly 0.51%. The input for sequencing was peripheral blood, taken 28 days after the second AZD1222 dose. All receptors derive from an adult who received the AZD1222 COVID-19 vaccine.

V and J are TRBV13 and TRBJ1-1, with 9 bases identical to TRBD1. The CDR3 runs 16 residues. Trimming at V came to 4 bases and at J to 1 base, leaving 7 bases not matched to a gene. Germline lookup yields CDR1 PRHDT and CDR2 FYEKMQ (reference sequence). This CDR3 is CASSSLEGQGNTEAFF. The DNA of the CDR3 is TGTGCCAGCAGCTCCTTAGAGGGACAGGGGAACACTGAAGCTTTCTTT.

This chain uses TRBV21-1 with TRBJ1-6; the table's D call, TRBD1, was not checked against the DNA. TRBV21-1 is deemed a pseudogene. The CDR3 consists of 20 residues. The DNA of the CDR3 is TGTGCCAGCAGCCGTTTACAGAGGAGGACAGGGGGCTACTATAATTCACCCCTCCACTTT. Its protein product is CASSRLQRRTGGYYNSPLHF.